A selection of T cell receptor beta chains follows, all from one sample in a study of blood T cell repertoires in COVID-19. Generated by immunoSEQ multiplex PCR, the TCRdb table keeps only in-frame clones and is missing some. The sample includes about 250,000 clones, about 88% of them seen just once. Sequencing used peripheral blood. The source of these receptors is a woman in her thirties or forties who had recovered from COVID-19. CDR3s include the opening cysteine and the closing phenylalanine or tryptophan. The D gene is left open where the match is weak. Clone size, where shown, is once, few, many, or a class for clones that have expanded.

cdr3_nt,cdr3_aa,clone_size,j_call,d_call,v_call
TGTGCCAGCTCAGGGACAGGGCGAGGGGCTGGGGCCAACGTCCTGACTTTC,CASSGTGRGAGANVLTF,once,TRBJ2-6,TRBD1,TRBV18
TGTGCCTGGAGTGTACGCGGACAGGGGTCCCTTAACACCGGGGAGCTGTTTTTT,CAWSVRGQGSLNTGELFF,few,TRBJ2-2,TRBD1,TRBV30
TGTGCCAGCAGAACAGGGGGCAGTACCGGGGAGCTGTTTTTT,CASRTGGSTGELFF,-,TRBJ2-2,TRBD1,TRBV19
TGTGCCAGCTCACCGTCGGCCAGGGCCTATCAGCCCCAGCATTTT,CASSPSARAYQPQHF,-,TRBJ1-5,-,TRBV18
TGTGCCAGCAGTTCCACACCCCCCTACGAGCAGTACTTC,CASSSTPPYEQYF,-,TRBJ2-7,-,TRBV28
TGTGCCAGCAGCTTAGATTTGCGTGGCTACACCTTC,CASSLDLRGYTF,few,TRBJ1-2,-,TRBV11-2
TGTGCCAGCAGCCAAGCTGGCGGGGATCTTCACACCGGGGAGCTGTTTTTT,CASSQAGGDLHTGELFF,-,TRBJ2-2,-,TRBV3-1/TRBV3-2
TGTGCCAGCAGCCAAAGGTTAGCTAGCGGGAGTCGGGGCAAAAACATTCAGTACTTC,CASSQRLASGSRGKNIQYF,-,TRBJ2-4,TRBD2,TRBV3-1/TRBV3-2
TGTGCCAGCAGCCCGACAGGGGGATCCTACGAGCAGTACTTC,CASSPTGGSYEQYF,-,TRBJ2-7,TRBD1,TRBV28
TGTGCCAGCAGGGAGATCGCACACTCTGGAAACACCATATATTTT,CASREIAHSGNTIYF,-,TRBJ1-3,-,TRBV6-5
TGTGCCAGCAGTGAAAGGGACTACCTCGTTGAGCAGTACTTC,CASSERDYLVEQYF,-,TRBJ2-7,TRBD2,TRBV6-1
TGTGCCAGTAGTCAGACAGGGGAAGATGGCTACACCTTC,CASSQTGEDGYTF,-,TRBJ1-2,TRBD1,TRBV19
TGTGCCACCAGTATGGGACTAGCGGGTCCGGTAGAGACCCAGTACTTC,CATSMGLAGPVETQYF,-,TRBJ2-5,TRBD2,TRBV24-1
TGTGCCAGCAGGGAGACAGGTTTTTCCTACGAGCAGTACTTC,CASRETGFSYEQYF,-,TRBJ2-7,-,TRBV2
TGTGCCAGCAGCGCCTACCTAGCGGCTGTTAACAATGAGCAGTTCTTC,CASSAYLAAVNNEQFF,-,TRBJ2-1,TRBD2,TRBV7-6
TGTGCCAGTAGTATCCTCTACGGGACAGGGGGAGCTAACTATGGCTACACCTTC,CASSILYGTGGANYGYTF,-,TRBJ1-2,TRBD1,TRBV19
TGTGCCAGCAGTGATGCGGGCCCGACCTACGAGCAGTACTTC,CASSDAGPTYEQYF,-,TRBJ2-7,-,TRBV6-1